These T cell receptor beta chains were read from a single sample in a study of cytomegalovirus exposure and HLA in healthy donors. The assay was immunoSEQ multiplex PCR, and TCRdb's table has in-frame clones only and misses some. The sample lists 90,000 to 150,000 clones; about 85% were seen once. The sequencing input was PBMCs. The receptors shown here come from a man aged 18 to 30 in good health and CMV-seropositive. Both conserved end residues are part of each CDR3. A D gene is named only where the DNA matches it firmly. The size field is filled for only some rows; it gives once, few, many or a size class.

clone size | D gene | J gene | V gene | CDR3 protein | CDR3 DNA
few | TRBD1 | TRBJ1-1 | TRBV6-4 | CASSDTPGQGSTEAFF | TGTGCCAGCAGTGACACGCCGGGACAGGGGAGCACTGAAGCTTTCTTT
- | - | TRBJ1-5 | TRBV19 | CASIGGGAENQPQHF | TGTGCCAGTATAGGAGGGGGGGCGGAGAATCAGCCCCAGCATTTT
- | - | TRBJ1-3 | TRBV5-1 | CASSLASEARSGNTIYF | TGCGCCAGCAGCTTGGCGTCAGAAGCGCGCTCTGGAAACACCATATATTTT
- | - | TRBJ1-1 | TRBV6-1 | CASSEYGGGDTEAFF | TGTGCCAGCAGTGAATACGGCGGAGGGGACACTGAAGCTTTCTTT
- | - | TRBJ1-2 | TRBV7-9 | CASTPPERNYGYTF | TGTGCCAGCACCCCACCAGAGCGAAACTATGGCTACACCTTC
- | - | TRBJ1-5 | TRBV18 | CASSPTTGKGSQPQHF | TGTGCCAGCTCCCCTACAACAGGGAAGGGAAGTCAGCCCCAGCATTTT
- | TRBD1 | TRBJ1-2 | TRBV9 | CASSPGRQGFYGYTF | TGTGCCAGCAGCCCAGGGAGACAGGGGTTCTATGGCTACACCTTC
- | - | TRBJ2-7 | TRBV7-6 | CASSLEGSVGYEQYF | TGTGCCAGCAGCTTGGAAGGGAGTGTAGGATACGAGCAGTACTTC
- | - | TRBJ2-1 | TRBV21-1 | CASSKGLYNEQFF | TGTGCCAGCAGCAAGGGCCTTTACAATGAGCAGTTCTTC
once | - | TRBJ1-4 | TRBV5-5 | CASSSFNEKLFF | TGTGCCAGCAGTTCTTTTAATGAAAAACTGTTTTTT
- | - | TRBJ1-1 | TRBV10-3 | CAISEGRDRTSMNTEAFF | TGTGCCATCAGTGAGGGGAGAGACCGAACCAGCATGAACACTGAAGCTTTCTTT
- | - | TRBJ1-1 | TRBV5-6 | CASSLSPSTGWTEAFF | TGTGCCAGCAGCTTGTCCCCGAGCACAGGCTGGACTGAAGCTTTCTTT
once | - | TRBJ1-6 | TRBV30 | CAWSVQTGLYLNSPLHF | TGTGCCTGGAGTGTACAGACAGGCCTTTATCTTAATTCACCCCTCCACTTT
- | TRBD1 | TRBJ1-2 | TRBV10-3 | CAIRGTASSNGYTF | TGTGCCATCAGAGGGACAGCCAGTAGTAATGGCTACACCTTC
- | TRBD1 | TRBJ1-5 | TRBV27 | CASSLSGRDRGFNSNQPQHF | TGTGCCAGCAGTTTATCGGGGCGGGACAGGGGGTTTAATAGCAATCAGCCCCAGCATTTT
few | TRBD1 | TRBJ1-5 | TRBV6-6 | CASSYSTGGQPQHF | TGTGCCAGCAGTTACTCGACAGGGGGCCAGCCCCAGCATTTT
- | - | TRBJ2-3 | TRBV5-6 | CASSLVLQVSTDTQYF | TGTGCCAGCAGCTTGGTTTTACAGGTCAGCACAGATACGCAGTATTTT
once | TRBD2 | TRBJ2-3 | TRBV29-1 | CSVEGVAGASTDTQYF | TGCAGCGTTGAGGGGGTAGCGGGGGCTAGCACAGATACGCAGTATTTT
- | TRBD1 | TRBJ1-6 | TRBV6-6 | CASRPGTGWPPLHF | TGTGCCAGCAGACCCGGGACAGGGTGGCCACCCCTCCACTTT
- | - | TRBJ1-6 | TRBV10-3 | CAISDGTVLNSPLHF | TGTGCCATCAGTGACGGTACAGTATTAAATTCACCCCTCCACTTT
- | TRBD1 | TRBJ1-5 | TRBV10-3 | CAIAQGQGKNQPQHF | TGTGCCATCGCCCAGGGACAGGGTAAAAATCAGCCCCAGCATTTT
- | - | TRBJ1-6 | TRBV30 | CAWSIGYNSPLHF | TGTGCCTGGAGCATCGGGTATAATTCACCCCTCCACTTT
- | - | TRBJ1-5 | TRBV28 | CASSPLVILGNSNQPQHF | TGTGCCAGCAGCCCACTAGTCATTTTGGGAAATAGCAATCAGCCCCAGCATTTT
- | - | TRBJ1-1 | TRBV7-2 | CASSFRSGNTEAFF | TGTGCCAGCAGCTTCAGGTCTGGGAACACTGAAGCTTTCTTT
- | TRBD2 | TRBJ2-5 | TRBV9 | CASSGKAGELETQYF | TGTGCCAGCTCGGGGAAAGCGGGGGAGCTAGAGACCCAGTACTTC
- | TRBD1 | TRBJ1-3 | TRBV19 | CASRDRGTGNTIYF | TGTGCCAGTAGGGACAGGGGAACTGGAAACACCATATATTTT
- | TRBD2 | TRBJ2-3 | TRBV6-1 | CAGLAGGTDTQYF | TGTGCCGGACTAGCGGGGGGTACAGATACGCAGTATTTT